Described below is a single TCR beta chain sequence and its context. Its antigen is still unknown. The source of the sample is a study of hypomethylating agent response in myelodysplastic syndrome. On the study more broadly: With a mean age of around 75 +/- 6.5 years, patients were most commonly cytogenetically diploid. Complete response or hematologic improvement counted as response; others were non-responders. Study conclusions and caveats: More novel clonotypes appeared in responders; more contracted clonotypes appeared in non-responders after treatment.

Repertoires were generated with immunoSEQ multiplex PCR, while TCRdb's copy carries only in-frame clones and drops some. The sample lists approximately 4,500 clones, 82% seen once, with roughly 24% in the top ten. CDR1 is SGHVS and CDR2 is FQNEAQ in the germline V gene. This CDR3 has 12 amino acids. V lost 4 bases to trimming and J lost 4 bases, with 8 bases between them. The rearrangement joins TRBV7-8 to TRBJ2-7; no reliable D call. The source is a human donor with myelodysplastic syndrome. This specimen consisted of bone marrow, obtained before or after starting hypomethylating agent treatment for myelodysplastic syndrome (not recorded which). The CDR3 DNA sequence: TGTGCCAGCAGCTCGGACGCTTACGAGCAGTACTTC. Its translation is CASSSDAYEQYF. The full variable domain, completed using reference TRBV7-8 and TRBJ2-7, is GAGVSQSPRYKVAKRGQDVALRCDPISGHVSLFWYQQALGQGPEFLTYFQNEAQLDKSGLPSDRFFAERPEGSVSTLKIQRTQQEDSAVYLCASSSDAYEQYFGPGTRLTVT.